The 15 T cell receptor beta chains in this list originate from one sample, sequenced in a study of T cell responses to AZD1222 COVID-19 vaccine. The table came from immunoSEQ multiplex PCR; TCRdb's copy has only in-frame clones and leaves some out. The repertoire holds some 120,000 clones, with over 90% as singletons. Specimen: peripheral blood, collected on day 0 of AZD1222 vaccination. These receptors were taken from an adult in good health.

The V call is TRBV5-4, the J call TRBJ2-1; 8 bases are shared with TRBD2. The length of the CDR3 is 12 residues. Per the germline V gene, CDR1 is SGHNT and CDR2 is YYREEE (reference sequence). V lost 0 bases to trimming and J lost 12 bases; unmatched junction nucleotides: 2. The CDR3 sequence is CASSLESGGQFF. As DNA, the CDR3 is TGTGCCAGCAGCTTGGAGAGCGGGGGGCAGTTCTTC.

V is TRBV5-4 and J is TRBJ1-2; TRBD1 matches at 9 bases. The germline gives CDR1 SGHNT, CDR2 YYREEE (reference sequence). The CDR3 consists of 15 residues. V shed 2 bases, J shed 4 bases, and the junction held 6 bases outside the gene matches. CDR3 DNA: TGTGCCAGCAGCTTCGCCGGGACAGGGCTCTATGGCTACACCTTC. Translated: CASSFAGTGLYGYTF.

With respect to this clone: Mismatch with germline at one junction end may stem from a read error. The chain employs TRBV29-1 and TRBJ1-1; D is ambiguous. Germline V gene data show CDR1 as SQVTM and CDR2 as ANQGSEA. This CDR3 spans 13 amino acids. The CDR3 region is CSVSRKLNPEAFF. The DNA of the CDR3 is TGCAGCGTGTCTAGAAAACTGAACCCTGAAGCTTTCTTT.

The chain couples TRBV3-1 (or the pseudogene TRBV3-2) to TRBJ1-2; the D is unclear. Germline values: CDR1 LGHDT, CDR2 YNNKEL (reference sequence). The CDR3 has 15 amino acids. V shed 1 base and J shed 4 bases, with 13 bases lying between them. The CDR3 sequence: CASSQVEGPVYGYTF. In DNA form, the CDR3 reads TGTGCCAGCAGCCAAGTAGAAGGGCCCGTCTATGGCTACACCTTC.

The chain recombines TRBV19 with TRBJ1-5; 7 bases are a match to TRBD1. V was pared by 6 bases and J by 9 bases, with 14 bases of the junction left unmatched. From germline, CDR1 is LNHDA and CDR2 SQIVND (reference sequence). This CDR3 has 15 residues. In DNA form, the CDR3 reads TGTGCCAGTAGGGACTCAGGAGGGGGCAGCGGGCCCCAGCATTTT. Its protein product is CASRDSGGGSGPQHF.

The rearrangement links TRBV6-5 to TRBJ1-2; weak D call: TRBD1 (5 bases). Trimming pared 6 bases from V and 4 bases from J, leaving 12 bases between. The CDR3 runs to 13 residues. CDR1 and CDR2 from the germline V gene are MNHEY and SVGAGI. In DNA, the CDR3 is TGTGCCAGCAGCCAGGAGGGGCCCTATGGCTACACCTTC. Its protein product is CASSQEGPYGYTF.

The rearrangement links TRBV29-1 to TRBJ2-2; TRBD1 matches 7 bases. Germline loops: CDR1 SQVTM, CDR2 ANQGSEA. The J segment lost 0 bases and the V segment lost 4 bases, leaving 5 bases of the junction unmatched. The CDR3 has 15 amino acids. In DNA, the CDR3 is TGCAGCGTTGGGCCGGGGACAGCGAACACCGGGGAGCTGTTTTTT. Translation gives CSVGPGTANTGELFF.

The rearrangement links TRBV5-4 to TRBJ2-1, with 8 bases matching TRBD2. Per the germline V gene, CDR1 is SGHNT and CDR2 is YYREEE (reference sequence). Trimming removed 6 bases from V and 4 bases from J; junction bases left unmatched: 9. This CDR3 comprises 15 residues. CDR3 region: CASTDGREDYNEQFF. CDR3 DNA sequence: TGTGCCAGCACCGACGGGAGGGAAGATTACAATGAGCAGTTCTTC.

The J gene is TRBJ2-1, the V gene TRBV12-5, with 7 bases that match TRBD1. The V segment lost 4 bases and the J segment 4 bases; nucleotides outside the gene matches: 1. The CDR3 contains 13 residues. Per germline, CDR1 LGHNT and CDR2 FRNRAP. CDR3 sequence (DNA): TGTGCTAGTGGTTGGGACAGTTACAATGAGCAGTTCTTC. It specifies CASGWDSYNEQFF.

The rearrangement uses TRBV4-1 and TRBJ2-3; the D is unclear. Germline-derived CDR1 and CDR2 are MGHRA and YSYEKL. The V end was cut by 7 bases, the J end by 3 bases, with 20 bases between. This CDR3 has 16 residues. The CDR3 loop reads CASNQEPGVGTDTQYF. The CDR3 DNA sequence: TGCGCCAGCAACCAGGAGCCCGGAGTGGGGACAGATACGCAGTATTTT.

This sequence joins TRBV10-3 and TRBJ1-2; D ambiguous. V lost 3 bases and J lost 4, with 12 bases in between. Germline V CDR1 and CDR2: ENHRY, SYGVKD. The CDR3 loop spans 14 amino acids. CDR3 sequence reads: CAISDRQPLYGYTF. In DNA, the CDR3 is TGTGCCATCAGTGATCGGCAGCCTCTCTATGGCTACACCTTC.

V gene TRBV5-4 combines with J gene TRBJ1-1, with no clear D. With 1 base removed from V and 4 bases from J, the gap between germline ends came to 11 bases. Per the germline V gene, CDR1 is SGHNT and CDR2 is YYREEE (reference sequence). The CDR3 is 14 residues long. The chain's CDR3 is CASSLRGEGTEAFF. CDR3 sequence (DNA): TGTGCCAGCAGCTTGAGAGGAGAAGGCACTGAAGCTTTCTTT.

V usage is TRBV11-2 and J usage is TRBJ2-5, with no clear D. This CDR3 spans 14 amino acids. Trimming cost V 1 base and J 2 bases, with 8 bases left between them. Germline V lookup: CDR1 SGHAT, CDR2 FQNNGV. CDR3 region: CASSLASRQETQYF. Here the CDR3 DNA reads TGTGCCAGCAGCTTAGCTTCTAGACAAGAGACCCAGTACTTC.

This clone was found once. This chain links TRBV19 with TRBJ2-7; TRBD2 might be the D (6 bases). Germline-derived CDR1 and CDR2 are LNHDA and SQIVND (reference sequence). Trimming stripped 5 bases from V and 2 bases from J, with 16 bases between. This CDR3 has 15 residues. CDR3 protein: CASSLALDYTYEQYF. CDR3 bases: TGTGCCAGTAGTTTAGCCTTGGACTACACCTACGAGCAGTACTTC. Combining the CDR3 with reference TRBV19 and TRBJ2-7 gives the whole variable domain DGGITQSPKYLFRKEGQNVTLSCEQNLNHDAMYWYRQDPGQGLRLIYYSQIVNDFQKGDIAEGYSVSREKKESFPLTVTSAQKNPTAFYLCASSLALDYTYEQYFGPGTRLTVT.

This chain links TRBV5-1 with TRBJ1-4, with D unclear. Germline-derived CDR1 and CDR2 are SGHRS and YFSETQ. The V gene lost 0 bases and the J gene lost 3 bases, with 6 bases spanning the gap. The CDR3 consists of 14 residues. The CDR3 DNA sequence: TGCGCCAGCAGCTTGGTGGCGGCTAATGAAAAACTGTTTTTT. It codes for CASSLVAANEKLFF. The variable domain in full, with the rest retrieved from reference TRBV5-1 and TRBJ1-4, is KAGVTQTPRYLIKTRGQQVTLSCSPISGHRSVSWYQQTPGQGLQFLFEYFSETQRNKGNFPGRFSGRQFSNSRSEMNVSTLELGDSALYLCASSLVAANEKLFFGSGTQLSVL.